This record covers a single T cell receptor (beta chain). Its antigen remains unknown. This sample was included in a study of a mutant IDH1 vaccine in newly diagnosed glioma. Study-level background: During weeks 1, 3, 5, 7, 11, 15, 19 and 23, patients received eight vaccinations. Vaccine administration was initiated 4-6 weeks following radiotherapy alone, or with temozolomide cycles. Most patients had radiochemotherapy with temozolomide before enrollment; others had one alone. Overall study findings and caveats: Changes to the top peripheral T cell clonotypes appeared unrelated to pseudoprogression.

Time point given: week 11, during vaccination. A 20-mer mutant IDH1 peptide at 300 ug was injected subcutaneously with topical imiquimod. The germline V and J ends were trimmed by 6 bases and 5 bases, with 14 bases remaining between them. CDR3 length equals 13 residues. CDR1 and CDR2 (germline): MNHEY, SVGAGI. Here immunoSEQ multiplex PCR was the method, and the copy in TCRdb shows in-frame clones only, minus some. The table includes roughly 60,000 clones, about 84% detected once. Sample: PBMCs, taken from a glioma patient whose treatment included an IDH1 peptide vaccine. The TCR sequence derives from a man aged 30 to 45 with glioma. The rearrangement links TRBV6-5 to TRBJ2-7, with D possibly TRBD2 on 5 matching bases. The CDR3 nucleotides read TGTGCCAGCAGGCCCCCGGGGAGCGACGAGCAGTACTTC. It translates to CASRPPGSDEQYF.